These T cell receptor beta chains were read from a single sample in a study of blood T cell repertoires in COVID-19. The data were produced by immunoSEQ multiplex PCR, yet TCRdb's version contains in-frame clones alone and is incomplete. Seen here are about 260,000 clones, approximately 85% observed once, and the top ten hold more than 0.55%. The sample consisted of peripheral blood. These receptor sequences come from a human donor in a cohort sampled during active COVID-19. Each CDR3 is given with its conserved first and last residue. The D gene is left open where the match is weak. The size field is filled for only some rows; it gives once, few, many or a size class.

.	TRBV6-5	TRBJ2-5	.	TGTGCCAGCAGTTACTCAGCAGCGGGTCCACAAGAGACCCAGTACTTC	CASSYSAAGPQETQYF
few	TRBV7-8	TRBJ2-7	.	TGTGCCAGCAGCCCTCGGTGGCAGGGCCCCTACGAGCAGTACTTC	CASSPRWQGPYEQYF
.	TRBV28	TRBJ2-5	TRBD2	TGTGCCAGCAGTTTTGAGGGACTAGGGGTAAGGGAGACCCAGTACTTC	CASSFEGLGVRETQYF
.	TRBV11-2	TRBJ1-1	TRBD1	TGTGCCAGCAGCTTAGATTGGGGACAGCCGAACACTGAAGCTTTCTTT	CASSLDWGQPNTEAFF
once	TRBV9	TRBJ2-7	TRBD1	TGTGCCAGCAGCGTAGGGACAGGGGGCACTTACGAGCAGTACTTC	CASSVGTGGTYEQYF
few	TRBV7-8	TRBJ1-4	.	TGTGCCAGCAACCTATATCTCAATGAAAAACTGTTTTTT	CASNLYLNEKLFF
.	TRBV27	TRBJ1-5	.	TGTGCCAGCAGTCTTGAGGGAGGGGTTCTTAATCAGCCCCAGCATTTT	CASSLEGGVLNQPQHF
.	TRBV4-1	TRBJ1-2	.	TGCGCCAGCAGCCTCCGAGTCCCCAACTATGGCTACACCTTC	CASSLRVPNYGYTF
.	TRBV9	TRBJ1-1	TRBD1	TGTGCCAGCAGGGGGACAGGACCCGATATGAACACTGAAGCTTTCTTT	CASRGTGPDMNTEAFF
.	TRBV6-5	TRBJ2-4	TRBD2	TGTGCCAGCAGTTGGGGGGGTTCGGCCAAAAACATTCAGTACTTC	CASSWGGSAKNIQYF
.	TRBV27	TRBJ1-4	.	.	CASSFGPGSATNEKLFF
.	TRBV29-1	TRBJ1-1	.	TGCAGCGTTGAGAGGGTATTGGGGAACACTGAAGCTTTCTTT	CSVERVLGNTEAFF
.	TRBV28	TRBJ2-3	TRBD1	TGTGCCAGCCGAAAAGGGGACAGCAAAGTTTTCACAGATACGCAGTATTTT	CASRKGDSKVFTDTQYF
.	TRBV3-1/TRBV3-2	TRBJ1-4	.	TGTGCCAGCAGCCCCAGCGGGATCCATGAAAAACTGTTTTTT	CASSPSGIHEKLFF
.	TRBV6-1	TRBJ1-2	TRBD1	TGTGCCAGCAGTGAACGTACAGGGGGCTCCTTC	CASSERTGGSF
.	TRBV7-9	TRBJ2-5	TRBD1	TGTGCCAGCAGCCTCGACTACAGGGGGCTGGGGGAGACCCAGTACTTC	CASSLDYRGLGETQYF
.	TRBV4-1	TRBJ2-5	.	TGCGCCAGCAGCCAAATGTCCACAGCGGACTCGTTCGAGACCCAGTACTTC	CASSQMSTADSFETQYF
.	TRBV19	TRBJ1-1	TRBD1	TGTGCCACCATAAGGATTATGGCGACAGGGGCGAACACTGAAGCTTTCTTT	CATIRIMATGANTEAFF
once	TRBV27	TRBJ2-2	TRBD1	TGTGCCAGCAGTTTTCGCCCCCCGGGACAGGTCGGTTCCGGGGAGCTGTTTTTT	CASSFRPPGQVGSGELFF
.	TRBV28	TRBJ1-4	.	TGTGCCAGCACCACGGGGACGGGGGTAGCAACTAATGAAAAACTGTTTTTT	CASTTGTGVATNEKLFF
.	TRBV5-1	TRBJ1-6	TRBD1	TGCGCCAGCAGCCCTACAGGGGGCGTTTATAATTCACCCCTCCACTTT	CASSPTGGVYNSPLHF
once	TRBV30	TRBJ2-7	TRBD2	TGTGCCTGGAGTGTACGAGCGGGGACCTACGAGCAGTACTTC	CAWSVRAGTYEQYF
.	TRBV29-1	TRBJ2-1	TRBD2	TGCAGCGTTGGTGGGACTAGTGACTCCTACAATGAGCAGTTCTTC	CSVGGTSDSYNEQFF
.	TRBV9	TRBJ2-7	TRBD1	TGTGCCAGCAGCGTTTTGGTGACAGGGGACGAGCAGTACTTC	CASSVLVTGDEQYF
.	TRBV4-3	TRBJ2-7	.	TGCGCCAGCAGCCCGGAAGACAGTCGATACGAGCAGTACTTC	CASSPEDSRYEQYF
.	TRBV7-8	TRBJ1-3	TRBD1	TGTGCCAGCAGCTTACTCCGGGACAGGCGCCTCGGGGAAGGAAACACCATATATTTT	CASSLLRDRRLGEGNTIYF